This is a list of T cell receptor beta chains from one sample in a study of pediatric ulcerative colitis. TCRdb's copy holds only in-frame clones and misses some; the assay was immunoSEQ multiplex PCR. Of roughly 64,000 clones listed, 80% to 90% are singletons. Sequencing was performed on blood. These receptors were obtained from a boy aged 10-17 years with severe ulcerative colitis. Each CDR3 is given with its conserved first and last residue. A D gene is named only where the DNA matches it firmly. Size is stated for part of the rows, as once, few or many counts, or as a class when the clone is expanded.

-	TRBV5-1	TRBJ2-1	TRBD2	CASSLAASGAYNEQFF
-	TRBV9	TRBJ2-1	-	CASSPGYEQFF
-	TRBV4-3	TRBJ2-1	-	CASSQLRDSYNEQFF
-	TRBV7-9	TRBJ2-5	TRBD2	CASSPRTSPETQYF
-	TRBV5-1	TRBJ2-7	-	CASSLDYGTYEQYF
-	TRBV7-2	TRBJ2-1	-	CASSSYGAWSNEQFF
-	TRBV2	TRBJ1-5	-	CASGRTGTNQPQHF
once	TRBV7-9	TRBJ2-1	TRBD2	CASSLVGASGSLNNEQFF
-	TRBV19	TRBJ1-2	TRBD1	CASCRRGTGEYYGYTF
-	TRBV11-2	TRBJ2-5	-	CASSFSQGETQYF
-	TRBV11-3	TRBJ2-1	-	CASRGRDSPSPTSSYNEQFF
-	TRBV5-1	TRBJ1-4	-	CASSLELPGGKLFF
-	TRBV5-6	TRBJ1-2	-	CASSLGENYGYTF
-	TRBV13	TRBJ1-3	TRBD1	CASRIAGGKGNTIYF
few	TRBV15	TRBJ2-5	TRBD1	CATGDTGVLGETQYF
-	TRBV4-2	TRBJ1-5	-	CASSQEGTGSNQPQHF
-	TRBV18	TRBJ2-7	-	CASSPPRGGAQRYEQYF
-	TRBV19	TRBJ2-2	-	CASRPQDPGELFF
-	TRBV29-1	TRBJ2-7	TRBD2	CSVEGREAPYEQYF
few	TRBV13	TRBJ2-1	-	CASSLSNEQFF
few	TRBV19	TRBJ2-1	-	CAIRRDEQFF
-	TRBV6-6	TRBJ2-4	TRBD2	CASSYTSGQVDDIQYF
once	TRBV11-2	TRBJ2-7	TRBD2	CASSSNLGTSEYEQYF
-	TRBV2	TRBJ2-7	TRBD1	CATGTESYEQYF
once	TRBV7-8	TRBJ2-3	TRBD2	CASSSGTSGSWGRTDTDTQYF
-	TRBV15	TRBJ2-5	-	CATSRDDREGETQYF
-	TRBV7-6	TRBJ2-3	TRBD2	CASSKRASGRAADTQYF
-	TRBV11-3	TRBJ2-2	TRBD2	CASSLMRGAPGTGELFF
-	TRBV5-6	TRBJ2-3	-	CASSLKVMRRATDTQYF
-	TRBV7-2	TRBJ2-1	-	CASSLLQLPNEQFF
few	TRBV13	TRBJ1-5	-	CASSLGQENSNQPQHF
-	TRBV30	TRBJ2-5	-	CAWIRGSETQYF
-	TRBV30	TRBJ1-1	-	CAWTDSGTEAFF
-	TRBV11-3	TRBJ2-7	-	CASSLNQVNYEQYF
-	TRBV27	TRBJ1-1	-	CASSPRTDINTEAFF
-	TRBV4-2	TRBJ1-3	TRBD1	CASSQAGGMPGNTIYF
-	TRBV11-2	TRBJ1-1	-	CASSLQSNTEAFF
once	TRBV6-1	TRBJ2-7	TRBD1	CASKLSGTGAMEQYF
-	TRBV7-9	TRBJ1-2	-	CASSLGQNYGYTF
-	TRBV6-4	TRBJ2-7	TRBD2	CASSDSRLAGVKKLDEQYF
-	TRBV6-1	TRBJ1-4	-	CASSGLMAVEKLFF
-	TRBV11-2	TRBJ2-7	-	CASSSSSGYEQYF
-	TRBV15	TRBJ2-2	-	CATSSILTGELFF
-	TRBV27	TRBJ1-4	-	CASSLLGAANEKLFF
-	TRBV14	TRBJ2-1	-	CASSQDLGRGQFF
-	TRBV29-1	TRBJ2-7	TRBD1	CSFGQGAYEQYF
-	TRBV2	TRBJ1-1	-	CASGREFDTEAFF
-	TRBV6-1	TRBJ1-1	-	CASSLTGLTEAFF
-	TRBV7-9	TRBJ2-2	TRBD2	CASSLELAEYTGELFF
-	TRBV4-2	TRBJ2-5	-	CASSQDRSFELETQYF